This entry describes one T cell receptor (beta chain). What it binds is not known. Germline-derived CDR1 and CDR2 are SQVTM and ANQGSEA. Trimming left V 6 bases short and J 3 bases short, with 24 bases between. The CDR3 totals 16 residues. This entry belongs to a study of identical twins. Findings and limits, study-wide: Excess low generation probability was seen in twin-shared out-of-frame alpha sequences.

Template switching added a universal primer site, and cDNA bore unique molecular identifiers. MiXCR, run by TCRdb on the 5' RACE reads, gives a single entry per CDR3 protein. The repertoire includes approximately 600,000 distinct CDR3 sequences, nearly 10% of them detected once, and around 3% sits in the top ten. Only healthy Caucasians were enrolled as donors. These sequences were also reported in another study, on yellow fever vaccine responses in identical twins.

The V call is TRBV29-1, the J call TRBJ2-7; D could derive from TRBD1 or TRBD2 (5 bases each). The TCR originated in a woman in her late teens or twenties in good health. Sequenced sample: PBMCs. The CDR3 loop reads CSVTSGQGKGIYEQYF. Written as DNA, the CDR3 is TGCAGCGTGACCTCGGGGCAGGGTAAGGGGATCTACGAGCAGTACTTC.